This T cell receptor (beta chain) comes out of a study of blood T cell repertoires in COVID-19. Authors' processing steps: Estimated nucleated cell counts came from reference gene primer amplification. Sequenced by immunoSEQ multiplex PCR; TCRdb stores in-frame clones only, minus some. V and J calls and clone size follow that table, whereas D and trimming were derived from the DNA. Of 180,000 or so clones in the sample, almost 90% were seen once. There are 16 residues in the CDR3. The germline V gene encodes CDR1 SGDLS and CDR2 YYNGEE. Germline trimming cut 3 bases from V and 0 bases from J; bases unmatched to any gene: 6.

This receptor was taken from a man aged 18 to 29 with active or convalescent COVID-19. V gene TRBV9 combines with J gene TRBJ1-3; 7 bases agree with TRBD1. Material for sequencing was peripheral blood. The DNA for the CDR3 is TGTGCCAGCAGCGGTACCGGGACAGCCTCTGGAAACACCATATATTTT. Residues: CASSGTGTASGNTIYF.